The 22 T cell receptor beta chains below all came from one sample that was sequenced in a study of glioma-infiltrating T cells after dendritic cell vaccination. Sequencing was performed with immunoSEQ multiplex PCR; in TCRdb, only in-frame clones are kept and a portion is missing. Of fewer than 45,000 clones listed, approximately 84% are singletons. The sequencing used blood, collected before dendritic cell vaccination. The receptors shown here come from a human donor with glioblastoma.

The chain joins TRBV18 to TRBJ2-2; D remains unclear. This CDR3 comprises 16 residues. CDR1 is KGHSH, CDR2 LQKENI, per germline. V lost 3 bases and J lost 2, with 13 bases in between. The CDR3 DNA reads TGTGCCAGCTCACCTCAGGAACAGAGAAACACCGGGGAGCTGTTTTTT. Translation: CASSPQEQRNTGELFF.

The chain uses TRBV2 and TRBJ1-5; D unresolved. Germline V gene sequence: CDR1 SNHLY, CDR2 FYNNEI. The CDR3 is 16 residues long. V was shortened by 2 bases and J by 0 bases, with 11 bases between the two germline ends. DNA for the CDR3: TGTGCCAGCAGTGAAAGCACAGTCCATAGCAATCAGCCCCAGCATTTT. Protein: CASSESTVHSNQPQHF.

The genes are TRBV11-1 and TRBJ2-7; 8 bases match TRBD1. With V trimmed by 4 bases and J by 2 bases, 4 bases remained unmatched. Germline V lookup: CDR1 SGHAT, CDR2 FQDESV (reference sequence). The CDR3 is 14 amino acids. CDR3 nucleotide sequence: TGTGCCAGCAGCTCACCGACAGGGGCCTACGAGCAGTACTTC. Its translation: CASSSPTGAYEQYF.

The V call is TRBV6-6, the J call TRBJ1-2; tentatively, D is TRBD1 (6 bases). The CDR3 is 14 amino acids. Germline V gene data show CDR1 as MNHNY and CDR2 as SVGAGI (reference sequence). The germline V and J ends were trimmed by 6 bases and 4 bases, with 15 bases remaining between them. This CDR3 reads CASSHGGAGYGYTF. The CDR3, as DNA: TGTGCCAGCAGCCACGGGGGGGCGGGCTATGGCTACACCTTC.

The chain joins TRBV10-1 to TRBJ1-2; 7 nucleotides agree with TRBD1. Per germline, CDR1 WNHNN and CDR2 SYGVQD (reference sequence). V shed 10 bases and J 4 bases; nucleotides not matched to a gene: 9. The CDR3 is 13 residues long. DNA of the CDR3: TGCGCCATCCCGACAGGGCCTGGCTATGGCTACACCTTC. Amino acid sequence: CAIPTGPGYGYTF.

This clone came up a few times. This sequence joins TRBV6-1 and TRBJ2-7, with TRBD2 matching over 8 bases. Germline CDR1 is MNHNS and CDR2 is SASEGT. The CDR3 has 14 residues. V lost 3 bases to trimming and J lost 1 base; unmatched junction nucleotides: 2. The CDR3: CASSDGGGSYEQYF. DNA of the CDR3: TGTGCCAGCAGTGACGGGGGGGGATCCTACGAGCAGTACTTC.

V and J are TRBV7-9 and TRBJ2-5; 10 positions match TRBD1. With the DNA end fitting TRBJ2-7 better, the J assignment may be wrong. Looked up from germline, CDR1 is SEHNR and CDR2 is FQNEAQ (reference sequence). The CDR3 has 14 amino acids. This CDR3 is CASSSDRGTYEQYF. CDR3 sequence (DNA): TGTGCCAGCAGCTCGGACAGGGGGACCTACGAGCAGTACTTC.

The CDR3 loop is CASSLGRAGGSYEQYF. The CDR3 bases are TGTGCCAGCAGCTTAGGACGAGCGGGGGGGTCCTACGAGCAGTACTTC. This chain uses TRBV7-8 with TRBJ2-7; 10 nucleotides line up with TRBD2. The junction had 4 bases not matched to a gene; V was cut back by 1 base and J by 1 base. The CDR3 sequence is 16 residues long. The germline gives CDR1 SGHVS, CDR2 FQNEAQ. Full variable domain (rest looked up from reference TRBV7-8 and TRBJ2-7): GAGVSQSPRYKVAKRGQDVALRCDPISGHVSLFWYQQALGQGPEFLTYFQNEAQLDKSGLPSDRFFAERPEGSVSTLKIQRTQQEDSAVYLCASSLGRAGGSYEQYFGPGTRLTVT.

CDR3: CASSVQGNLRETQYF. For the CDR3, the DNA is TGTGCCAGCAGCGTACAGGGGAATCTTCGAGAGACCCAGTACTTC. The chain uses TRBV9 and TRBJ2-5, with D perhaps TRBD1 (6 bases). The V end was cut by 1 base, the J end by 4 bases, with 14 bases between. This CDR3 region has 15 residues. CDR1 SGDLS and CDR2 YYNGEE come from the germline V gene.

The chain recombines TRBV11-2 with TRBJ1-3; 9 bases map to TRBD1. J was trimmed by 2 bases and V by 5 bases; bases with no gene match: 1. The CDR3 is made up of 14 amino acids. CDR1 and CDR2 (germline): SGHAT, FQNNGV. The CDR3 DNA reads TGTGCCAGCAGCAGGGACAGGGCTGGAAACACCATATATTTT. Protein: CASSRDRAGNTIYF.

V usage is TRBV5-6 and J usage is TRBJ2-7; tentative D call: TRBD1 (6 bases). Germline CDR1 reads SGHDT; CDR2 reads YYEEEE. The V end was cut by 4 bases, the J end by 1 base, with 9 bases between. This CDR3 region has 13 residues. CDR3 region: CASSLTGSYEQYF. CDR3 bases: TGTGCCAGCAGCCTAACAGGGTCCTACGAGCAGTACTTC.

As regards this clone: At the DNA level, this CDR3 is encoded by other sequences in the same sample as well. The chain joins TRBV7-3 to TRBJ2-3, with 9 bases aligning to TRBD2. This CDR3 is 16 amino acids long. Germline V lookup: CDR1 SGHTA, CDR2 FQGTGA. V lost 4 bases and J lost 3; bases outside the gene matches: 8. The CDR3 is CASSYLSGGRTDTQYF. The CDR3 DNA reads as TGTGCCAGCAGCTATCTCAGCGGGGGGCGGACAGATACGCAGTATTTT.

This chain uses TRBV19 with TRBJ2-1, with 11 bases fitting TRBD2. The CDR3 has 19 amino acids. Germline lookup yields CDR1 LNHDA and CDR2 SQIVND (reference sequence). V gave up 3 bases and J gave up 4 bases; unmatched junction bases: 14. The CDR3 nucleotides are TGTGCCAGTAGTATGCCCCGGCAACTAGCGGGGGTTATGTACAATGAGCAGTTCTTC. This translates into CASSMPRQLAGVMYNEQFF.

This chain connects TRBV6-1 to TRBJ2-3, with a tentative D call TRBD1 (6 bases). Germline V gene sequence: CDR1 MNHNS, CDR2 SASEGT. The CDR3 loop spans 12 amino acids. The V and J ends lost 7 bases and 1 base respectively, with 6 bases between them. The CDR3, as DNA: TGTGCCAGCAAGGGGGGCACAGATACGCAGTATTTT. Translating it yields CASKGGTDTQYF.

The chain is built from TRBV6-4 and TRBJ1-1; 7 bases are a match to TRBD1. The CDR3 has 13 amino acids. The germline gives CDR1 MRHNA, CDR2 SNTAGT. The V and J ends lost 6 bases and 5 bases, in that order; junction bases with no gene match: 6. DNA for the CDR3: TGTGCCAGCAGAACAGGGGTCCCGACTGAAGCTTTCTTT. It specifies CASRTGVPTEAFF.

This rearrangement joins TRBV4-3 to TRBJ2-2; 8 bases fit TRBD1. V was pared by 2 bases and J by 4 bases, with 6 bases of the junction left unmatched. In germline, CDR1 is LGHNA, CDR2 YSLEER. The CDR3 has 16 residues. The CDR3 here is CASSQTQDRVTGELFF. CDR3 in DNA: TGCGCCAGCAGCCAAACGCAGGACAGGGTCACCGGGGAGCTGTTTTTT.

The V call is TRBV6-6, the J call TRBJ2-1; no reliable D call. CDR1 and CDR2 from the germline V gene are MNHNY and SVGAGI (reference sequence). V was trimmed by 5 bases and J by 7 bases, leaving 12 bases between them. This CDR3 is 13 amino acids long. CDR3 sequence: CASSPENGNEQFF. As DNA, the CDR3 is TGTGCCAGCAGTCCCGAGAACGGGAATGAGCAGTTCTTC.

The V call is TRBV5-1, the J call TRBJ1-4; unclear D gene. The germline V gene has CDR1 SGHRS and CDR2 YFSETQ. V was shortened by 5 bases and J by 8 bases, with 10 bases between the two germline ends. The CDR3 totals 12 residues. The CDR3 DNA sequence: TGCGCCAGCAGGCTGACGGGGGAAAAACTGTTTTTT. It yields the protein CASRLTGEKLFF.

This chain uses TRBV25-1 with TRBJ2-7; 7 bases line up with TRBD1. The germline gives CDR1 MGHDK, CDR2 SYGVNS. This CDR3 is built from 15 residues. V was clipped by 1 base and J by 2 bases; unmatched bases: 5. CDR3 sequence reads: CASSESGTVTYEQYF. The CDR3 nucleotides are TGTGCCAGCAGTGAATCGGGGACAGTTACCTACGAGCAGTACTTC.

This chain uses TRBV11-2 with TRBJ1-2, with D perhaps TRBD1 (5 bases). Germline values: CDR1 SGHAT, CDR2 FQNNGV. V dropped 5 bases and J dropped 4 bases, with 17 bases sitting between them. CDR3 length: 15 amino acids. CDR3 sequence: CASSPGRGGGYGYTF. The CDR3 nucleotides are TGTGCCAGCAGCCCCGGTCGGGGGGGTGGCTATGGCTACACCTTC.

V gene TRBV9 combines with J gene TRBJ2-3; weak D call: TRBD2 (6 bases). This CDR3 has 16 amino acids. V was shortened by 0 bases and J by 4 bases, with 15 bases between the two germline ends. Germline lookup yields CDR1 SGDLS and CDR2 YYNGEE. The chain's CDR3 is CASSVAVGGMADTQYF. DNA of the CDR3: TGTGCCAGCAGCGTAGCTGTGGGCGGGATGGCAGATACGCAGTATTTT. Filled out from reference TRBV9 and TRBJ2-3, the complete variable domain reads DSGVTQTPKHLITATGQRVTLRCSPRSGDLSVYWYQQSLDQGLQFLIQYYNGEERAKGNILERFSAQQFPDLHSELNLSSLELGDSALYFCASSVAVGGMADTQYFGPGTRLTVL.

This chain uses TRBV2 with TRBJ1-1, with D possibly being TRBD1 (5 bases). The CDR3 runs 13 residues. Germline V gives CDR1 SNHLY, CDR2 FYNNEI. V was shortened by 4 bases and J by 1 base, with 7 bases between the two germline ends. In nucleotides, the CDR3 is TGTGCCAGCAGTGTAGGGGAGAACACTGAAGCTTTCTTT. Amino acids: CASSVGENTEAFF.